Shown below are 19 T cell receptor beta chains from a single sample sequenced in a study of T cells in Graves' hyperthyroidism and ophthalmopathy. Amplification of TCR beta CDR3 regions used RNA as the template. An initial round of RT-PCR targeting the TCR CDR3 relied on the HTBI primer set. MiXCR was run by TCRdb on the multiplex PCR reads, yielding one entry per CDR3 protein. The sample includes hundreds of thousands of distinct CDR3 sequences, around 14% of them seen just once. Sample: blood. Receptor source: a woman aged 25 to 39 with Graves' hyperthyroidism that later progressed to Graves' ophthalmopathy.

This clonotype was found many times. This chain connects TRBV30 to TRBJ2-1; 7 positions match TRBD2. CDR3 length: 16 amino acids. The V gene end was trimmed by 1 base and the J gene end by 6 bases; junction bases not matched to a gene: 12. From germline, CDR1 is GTSNPN and CDR2 SVGIG (reference sequence). In DNA, the CDR3 is TGTGCCTGGAGTGCGGGGTTGACTAGCTGGGGCAATGAGCAGTTCTTC. It encodes CAWSAGLTSWGNEQFF.

This chain joins TRBV29-1 and TRBJ1-4; unclear D gene. V lost 4 bases and J lost 7, with 16 bases in between. Germline values: CDR1 SQVTM, CDR2 ANQGSEA. This CDR3 has 14 residues. As DNA, the CDR3 is TGCAGCGTTGTCATAGAGGCAGGATCTGAAAAACTGTTTTTT. Amino acid sequence: CSVVIEAGSEKLFF.

In regard to this clonotype: This sequence may be a read error, since a much larger clone differs from it by one base. CDR3 DNA sequence: TGTGCCAGCAGCCGCCTTAGCCAGGGGAAAGAAAAACTGTTTTTT. Encoded protein: CASSRLSQGKEKLFF. V gene TRBV7-2 combines with J gene TRBJ1-4, with D maybe TRBD1 (6 bases). This CDR3 has 15 amino acids. Germline CDR1 is SGHTA and CDR2 is FQGNSA. V lost 5 bases and J 8 bases, leaving 18 bases between the germline ends.

This clonotype was recorded at least ten times. The V and J genes are TRBV30 and TRBJ2-3; 12 positions agree with TRBD2. V dropped 3 bases and J dropped 0; count of bases not matched to a gene: 10. CDR1 and CDR2 from the germline V gene are GTSNPN and SVGIG (reference sequence). The CDR3 loop spans 18 amino acids. The CDR3 protein is CAWRTKLAGGLSTDTQYF. CDR3 in DNA: TGTGCCTGGAGAACCAAACTAGCGGGAGGTCTTAGCACAGATACGCAGTATTTT.

This clonotype has ten or more counts. The chain combines TRBV7-2 with TRBJ2-3; D call uncertain. The germline gives CDR1 SGHTA, CDR2 FQGNSA. This CDR3 region has 12 residues. The V end lost 5 bases, the J end lost 8 bases, and 11 bases lay between the germline ends. CDR3 DNA sequence: TGTGCCAGCAGCCCCCCGGCCGGTACGCAGTATTTT. Amino acid sequence: CASSPPAGTQYF.

The chain recombines TRBV9 with TRBJ2-3; D unresolved. Trimming cost V 6 bases and J 5 bases, with 16 bases left between them. The length of the CDR3 is 14 residues. Germline V gene lookup returns CDR1 SGDLS and CDR2 YYNGEE. The CDR3 loop is CASKPVPTLDTQYF. The CDR3 DNA reads as TGTGCCAGCAAACCGGTCCCGACGTTAGATACGCAGTATTTT.

V gene TRBV6-1 combines with J gene TRBJ2-2; 14 bases match TRBD2. CDR3 length equals 18 residues. Per germline, CDR1 MNHNS and CDR2 SASEGT. Trimming removed 7 bases from V and 5 bases from J; junction bases left unmatched: 12. The CDR3 spells CASTDPGTSGSYTGELFF. As DNA, the CDR3 is TGTGCCAGCACCGACCCCGGGACTAGCGGGAGTTATACCGGGGAGCTGTTTTTT.

In its sample, this clonotype was seen many times. This chain uses TRBV6-4 with TRBJ1-2, with TRBD1 as a possible D gene (6 bases). The CDR3 has 13 amino acids. The germline gives CDR1 MRHNA, CDR2 SNTAGT. Trimming left V 11 bases short and J 4 bases short, with 17 bases between. Here the CDR3 reads CASLFRGIYGYTF. CDR3 DNA sequence: TGTGCCTCCCTCTTCAGGGGAATCTATGGCTACACCTTC.

The chain links TRBV20-1 to TRBJ2-2; no definite D call. Trimming stripped 3 bases from V and 7 bases from J, with 9 bases between. CDR3 length: 12 residues. Looked up from germline, CDR1 is DFQATT and CDR2 is SNEGSKA (reference sequence). The CDR3 region is CSARGWSGELFF. The CDR3 region has the DNA TGCAGTGCTAGGGGGTGGAGCGGGGAGCTGTTTTTT.

Note on this clonotype: One junction end disagrees with the germline gene, perhaps due to a read error. The chain has TRBV5-1 and TRBJ1-1; D is uncertain. There are 12 residues in the CDR3. Germline loops: CDR1 SGHRS, CDR2 YFSETQ. The CDR3 spells CASSIRHLEAFF. The CDR3 DNA reads TGTGCCAGCAGCATAAGACACCTTGAAGCTTTCTTT.

As to this clonotype: Because the CDR3 is missing its conserved closing phenylalanine or tryptophan, this is likely a read error. The rearrangement joins TRBV24-1 to TRBJ2-1; TRBD2 is a possible D gene (6 bases). The CDR3 runs to 17 residues. Germline lookup yields CDR1 KGHDR and CDR2 SFDVKD. Trimming took off 0 bases at V and 0 bases at J, with 11 bases between the two ends. CDR3 region: CATSDLNRESSYNEQFC. CDR3 in DNA: TGTGCCACCAGTGATTTGAATCGGGAGAGCTCCTACAATGAGCAGTTCTGC.

The table lists this clonotype with a few counts. The DNA for the CDR3 is TGCGCCAGCAGCTTGGCCGGGTCCCTCTACGAGCAGTACTTC. This gives the protein CASSLAGSLYEQYF. V is TRBV5-1 and J is TRBJ2-7; D ambiguous. Germline V gene lookup returns CDR1 SGHRS and CDR2 YFSETQ. V dropped 0 bases and J dropped 3 bases, with 10 bases sitting between them. The CDR3 totals 14 residues.

The chain is built from TRBV29-1 and TRBJ1-1; the D gene is possibly TRBD1 (6 bases). Trimming pared 6 bases from V and 1 base from J, leaving 18 bases between. Germline V CDR1 and CDR2: SQVTM, ANQGSEA. The CDR3 is 15 residues long. The CDR3 sequence is CSVLPQGRGNTEAFF. CDR3 DNA: TGCAGCGTACTACCACAGGGTAGAGGGAACACTGAAGCTTTCTTT.

This clonotype was observed at least ten times. This chain joins TRBV27 and TRBJ1-1; D is undetermined. V was shortened by 9 bases and J by 1 base, with 9 bases between the two germline ends. Germline CDR1 and CDR2: MNHEY and SMNVEV (reference sequence). This CDR3 is 12 amino acids long. The CDR3 here is CASWRGNTEAFF. In DNA, the CDR3 is TGTGCCAGTTGGAGAGGGAACACTGAAGCTTTCTTT.

This clonotype was counted between two and nine times. The chain uses TRBV20-1 and TRBJ2-1; TRBD2 matches at 8 bases. Germline V gives CDR1 DFQATT, CDR2 SNEGSKA (reference sequence). V was clipped by 2 bases and J by 10 bases; unmatched bases: 16. The CDR3 length is 16 residues. CDR3 sequence reads: CSARPGGGGASKEQFF. In DNA form, the CDR3 reads TGCAGTGCTAGACCGGGGGGGGGGGGCGCATCAAAGGAGCAGTTCTTC.

This clonotype was counted a few times. V usage is TRBV28 and J usage is TRBJ1-2; TRBD1 matches 8 bases. The CDR3 runs to 12 residues. V trimming: 5 bases; J trimming: 7 bases; junction bases outside the gene matches: 3. The germline V gene has CDR1 MDHEN and CDR2 SYDVKM. Here the CDR3 reads CASSAGGFGYTF. The CDR3 nucleotides read TGTGCCAGCAGTGCAGGGGGCTTTGGCTACACCTTC.

This clonotype occurred once. The V call is TRBV27, the J call TRBJ2-2; D perhaps matches TRBD1 (5 bases). Germline CDR1 MNHEY, CDR2 SMNVEV (reference sequence). With 3 bases removed from V and 5 bases from J, the gap between germline ends came to 25 bases. The CDR3 totals 19 residues. The CDR3 sequence: CASSFSIRQTRLNTGELFF. CDR3 DNA: TGTGCCAGCAGTTTTTCGATAAGACAGACGCGGTTGAATACCGGGGAGCTGTTTTTT.

This clonotype was detected many times. V and J are TRBV6-1 and TRBJ2-1; 9 nucleotides agree with TRBD2. Germline V gives CDR1 MNHNS, CDR2 SASEGT. The CDR3 runs to 15 residues. The junction had 5 bases not matched to a gene; V was cut back by 5 bases and J by 3 bases. The CDR3 coding sequence is TGTGCCAGCAGTAATGGCGGGAGGGTCTACAATGAGCAGTTCTTC. Translating it yields CASSNGGRVYNEQFF.

This clonotype was seen many times. This chain connects TRBV7-2 to TRBJ2-1; TRBD2 matches at 11 bases. The CDR3 spans 15 residues. V trimming: 5 bases; J trimming: 6 bases; junction bases outside the gene matches: 6. Germline CDR1 SGHTA, CDR2 FQGNSA. The CDR3 region is CASSPIGTSGNEQFF. DNA of the CDR3: TGTGCCAGCAGCCCAATCGGGACTAGCGGCAATGAGCAGTTCTTC.